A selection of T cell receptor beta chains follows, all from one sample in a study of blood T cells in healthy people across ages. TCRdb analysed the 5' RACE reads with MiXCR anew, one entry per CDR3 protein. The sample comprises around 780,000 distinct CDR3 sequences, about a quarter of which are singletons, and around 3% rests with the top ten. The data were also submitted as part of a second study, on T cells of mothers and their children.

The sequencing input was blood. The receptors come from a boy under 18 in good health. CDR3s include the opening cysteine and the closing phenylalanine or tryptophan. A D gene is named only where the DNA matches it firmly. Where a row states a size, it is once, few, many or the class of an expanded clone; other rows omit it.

TGCAGTGCACGAGAGGGGGGTTTTTCGAACACCGGGGAGCTGTTTTTT	CSAREGGFSNTGELFF	many	.	TRBV20-1	TRBJ2-2
TGTGCCAGCAGCTTAAGAAGGGGGGTTAACACTGAAGCTTTCTTT	CASSLRRGVNTEAFF	few	.	TRBV7-8	TRBJ1-1
TGCGCCAGCAGCCCGTCGGGAGACACAGATACGCAGTATTTT	CASSPSGDTDTQYF	few	.	TRBV4-3	TRBJ2-3
TGTGCCAGCAGTGTGACAGGTTATGGCTACACCTTC	CASSVTGYGYTF	.	.	TRBV6-1	TRBJ1-2
TGTGCCAGCAGCCTAGGGGGGATGTCCGGTAGTAATGAGCAGTTCTTC	CASSLGGMSGSNEQFF	.	.	TRBV7-9	TRBJ2-1
TGTGCCAGCAGTGCGTGGGACCTCACAGATACGCAGTATTTT	CASSAWDLTDTQYF	few	.	TRBV28	TRBJ2-3
TGTGCCAGCAGCTCCCGGGGTAGCGGGATCAGCACAGATACGCAGTATTTT	CASSSRGSGISTDTQYF	few	TRBD2	TRBV12-3/TRBV12-4	TRBJ2-3
TGTGCCAGCAGTGAAGAAATAAGCGGACTACGTAGCACAGATACGCAGTATTTT	CASSEEISGLRSTDTQYF	.	.	TRBV6-1	TRBJ2-3
TGTGCCAGCATCCCCACAAGGGGCGCAGATACGCAGTATTTT	CASIPTRGADTQYF	few	.	TRBV12-3/TRBV12-4	TRBJ2-3
TGTGCCAGCAAAGACACAGGGGGCTCTTACGAGCAGTACTTC	CASKDTGGSYEQYF	.	TRBD1	TRBV6-5	TRBJ2-7
TGTGCCAGCAGTCCCAGTTTGGTCAACAATCAGCCCCAGCATTTT	CASSPSLVNNQPQHF	.	.	TRBV27	TRBJ1-5
TGTGCCAGCAGTTACTCGGCGCTGGACACCGGGGAGCTGTTTTTT	CASSYSALDTGELFF	.	.	TRBV6-5	TRBJ2-2
TGTGCCAGCAGCCCCCAGGACATCTACGAGCAGTACTTC	CASSPQDIYEQYF	.	.	TRBV7-6	TRBJ2-7
TGTGCCAGCAGCCAAGATTTTAGCGGGGGGGCCCTTGGGGAGACCCAGTACTTC	CASSQDFSGGALGETQYF	.	TRBD2	TRBV4-2	TRBJ2-5
TGTGCCAGCAGCTCCCCCGGGACTAGTCGGTTCTTC	CASSSPGTSRFF	many	TRBD2	TRBV7-2	TRBJ2-1
TGCGCCAGCAGCCCTTACCAGACCCAAGAGACCCAGTACTTC	CASSPYQTQETQYF	few	.	TRBV5-1	TRBJ2-5
TGCGCCAGTACCGGGGGCGGGGGGCCGGATACGCAGTATTTT	CASTGGGGPDTQYF	.	TRBD2	TRBV10-2	TRBJ2-3
TGCGCCAGCAGCAAGGGACAGGTATCCTACGAGCAGTACTTC	CASSKGQVSYEQYF	.	TRBD1	TRBV5-1	TRBJ2-7
TGTGCCAGCAGCTTTAGCGGGGGGGCCGGTGGCACAGATACGCAGTATTTT	CASSFSGGAGGTDTQYF	few	TRBD2	TRBV7-2	TRBJ2-3
TGTGCCACCAGCAGTGTTATTAGGGCCGGTGGGGGGGAGACCCAGTACTTC	CATSSVIRAGGGETQYF	.	.	TRBV15	TRBJ2-5
TGTGCCAGCAGCTTTAATTTCAGGGGGATAAGGACTGAAGCTTTCTTT	CASSFNFRGIRTEAFF	few	TRBD1	TRBV5-4	TRBJ1-1
TGTGCCAGCAGTTTATTAGGGCAGGATAATCAGCCCCAGCATTTT	CASSLLGQDNQPQHF	few	.	TRBV27	TRBJ1-5
TGTGCCAGCAGTTACTCGAAGGGACAGTCCTACGAGCAGTACTTC	CASSYSKGQSYEQYF	.	TRBD1	TRBV6-5	TRBJ2-7
TGTGCCAGCTCACCGTCGACGGAAACTGAAGCTTTCTTT	CASSPSTETEAFF	.	.	TRBV18	TRBJ1-1
TGTGCCAACAGCTTCCACTCCGGGACTAGCGGGGGGGCGCGGGAGACCCAGTACTTC	CANSFHSGTSGGARETQYF	.	TRBD2	TRBV12-3/TRBV12-4	TRBJ2-5
TGTGCCAGCAGTTTAGGAGTAGGCTCCTACGAGCAGTACTTC	CASSLGVGSYEQYF	many	.	TRBV12-3/TRBV12-4	TRBJ2-7
TGTGCCAGCAGTGCTGACAGAACCTACGAGCAGTACTTC	CASSADRTYEQYF	few	.	TRBV12-3/TRBV12-4	TRBJ2-7
TGTGCCACCAGTGATTCAGCTAATCAGCCCCAGCATTTT	CATSDSANQPQHF	.	.	TRBV24-1	TRBJ1-5
TGTGCCAGCAGCCCCCTCCCTAGCGTTTCAGATACGCAGTATTTT	CASSPLPSVSDTQYF	.	.	TRBV6-6	TRBJ2-3
TGTGCCAGCAGTCCTCCATCCCGGGGGGATGAAAAACTGTTTTTT	CASSPPSRGDEKLFF	.	.	TRBV6-6	TRBJ1-4
TGTGCCAGCAGTTTAAAGCCCTTAGCCAAAAACATTCAGTACTTC	CASSLKPLAKNIQYF	few	.	TRBV6-5	TRBJ2-4
TGTGCCAGCAGCTTGGCTCCGGGACCGCTAAACCATGAGCAGTTCTTC	CASSLAPGPLNHEQFF	.	.	TRBV7-6	TRBJ2-1
TGCAGTGCTAGGGGGCAGGGGAATCAGCCCCAGCATTTT	CSARGQGNQPQHF	many	.	TRBV20-1	TRBJ1-5